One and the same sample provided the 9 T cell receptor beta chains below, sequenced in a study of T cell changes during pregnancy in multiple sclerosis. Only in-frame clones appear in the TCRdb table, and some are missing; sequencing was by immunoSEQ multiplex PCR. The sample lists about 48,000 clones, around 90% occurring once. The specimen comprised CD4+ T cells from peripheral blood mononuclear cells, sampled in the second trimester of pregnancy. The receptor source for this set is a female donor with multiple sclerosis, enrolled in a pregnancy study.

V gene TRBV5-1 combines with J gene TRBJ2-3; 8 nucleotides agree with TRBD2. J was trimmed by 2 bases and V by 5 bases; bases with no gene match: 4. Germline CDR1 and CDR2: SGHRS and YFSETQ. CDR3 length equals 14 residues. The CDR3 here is CASSSGGYTDTQYF. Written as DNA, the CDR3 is TGCGCCAGCAGTTCGGGAGGGTACACAGATACGCAGTATTTT. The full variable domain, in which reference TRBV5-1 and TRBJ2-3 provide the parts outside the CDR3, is KAGVTQTPRYLIKTRGQQVTLSCSPISGHRSVSWYQQTPGQGLQFLFEYFSETQRNKGNFPGRFSGRQFSNSRSEMNVSTLELGDSALYLCASSSGGYTDTQYFGPGTRLTVL.

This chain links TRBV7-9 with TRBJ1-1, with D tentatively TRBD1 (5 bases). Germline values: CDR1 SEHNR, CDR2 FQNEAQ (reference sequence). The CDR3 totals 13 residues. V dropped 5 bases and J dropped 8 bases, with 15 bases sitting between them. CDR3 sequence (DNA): TGTGCCAGCAGCCCTCGCCGAGACAGAGAAGCTTTCTTT. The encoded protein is CASSPRRDREAFF.

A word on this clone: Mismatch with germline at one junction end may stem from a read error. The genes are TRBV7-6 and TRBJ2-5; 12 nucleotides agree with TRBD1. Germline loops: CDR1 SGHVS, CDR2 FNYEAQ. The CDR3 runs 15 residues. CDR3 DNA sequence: TGTGTCAGCAGCCCCGGGACAGGGGGCTGGGAGACCCAGTACTTC. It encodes CVSSPGTGGWETQYF.

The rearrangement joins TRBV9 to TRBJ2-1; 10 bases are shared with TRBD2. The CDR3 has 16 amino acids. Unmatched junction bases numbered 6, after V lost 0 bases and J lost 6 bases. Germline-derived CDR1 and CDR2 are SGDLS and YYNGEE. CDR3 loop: CASSVDLAGVGNEQFF. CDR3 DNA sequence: TGTGCCAGCAGCGTAGACCTAGCGGGAGTTGGCAATGAGCAGTTCTTC.

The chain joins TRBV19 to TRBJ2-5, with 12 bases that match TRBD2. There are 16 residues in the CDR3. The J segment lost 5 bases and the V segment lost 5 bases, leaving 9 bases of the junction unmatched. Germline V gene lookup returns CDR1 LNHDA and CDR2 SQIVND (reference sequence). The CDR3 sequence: CASSRLAGGPAETQYF. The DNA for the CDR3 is TGTGCCAGTAGTCGGCTAGCGGGAGGGCCAGCCGAGACCCAGTACTTC.

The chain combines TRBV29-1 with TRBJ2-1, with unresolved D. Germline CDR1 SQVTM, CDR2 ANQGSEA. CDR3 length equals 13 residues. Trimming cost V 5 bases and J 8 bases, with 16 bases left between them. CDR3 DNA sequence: TGCAGCGTTCTAGAGAGGCCTTTCGATGAGCAGTTCTTC. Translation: CSVLERPFDEQFF.

CDR3 region: CASGPTGLITEAFF. The CDR3 coding sequence is TGTGCTAGTGGCCCAACGGGGTTAATTACTGAAGCTTTCTTT. The chain links TRBV12-5 to TRBJ1-1; no clear D. Germline V CDR1 and CDR2: LGHNT, FRNRAP. Between the trimmed V and J ends, which lost 6 bases and 5 bases, there was a span of 16 bases. The CDR3 sequence is 14 residues long.

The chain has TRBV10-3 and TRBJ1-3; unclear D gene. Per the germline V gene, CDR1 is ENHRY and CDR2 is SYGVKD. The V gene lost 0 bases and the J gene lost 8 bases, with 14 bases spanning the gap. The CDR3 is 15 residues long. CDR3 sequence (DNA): TGTGCCATCAGTGAGTCCGTGACTTTGGCTTACACCATATATTTT. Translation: CAISESVTLAYTIYF.

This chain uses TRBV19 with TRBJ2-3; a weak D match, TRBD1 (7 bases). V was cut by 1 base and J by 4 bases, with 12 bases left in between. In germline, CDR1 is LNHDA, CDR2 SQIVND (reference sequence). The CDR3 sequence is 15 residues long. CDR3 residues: CASSIAGGLSDTQYF. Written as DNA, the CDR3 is TGTGCCAGTAGTATAGCAGGGGGGCTTTCAGATACGCAGTATTTT.